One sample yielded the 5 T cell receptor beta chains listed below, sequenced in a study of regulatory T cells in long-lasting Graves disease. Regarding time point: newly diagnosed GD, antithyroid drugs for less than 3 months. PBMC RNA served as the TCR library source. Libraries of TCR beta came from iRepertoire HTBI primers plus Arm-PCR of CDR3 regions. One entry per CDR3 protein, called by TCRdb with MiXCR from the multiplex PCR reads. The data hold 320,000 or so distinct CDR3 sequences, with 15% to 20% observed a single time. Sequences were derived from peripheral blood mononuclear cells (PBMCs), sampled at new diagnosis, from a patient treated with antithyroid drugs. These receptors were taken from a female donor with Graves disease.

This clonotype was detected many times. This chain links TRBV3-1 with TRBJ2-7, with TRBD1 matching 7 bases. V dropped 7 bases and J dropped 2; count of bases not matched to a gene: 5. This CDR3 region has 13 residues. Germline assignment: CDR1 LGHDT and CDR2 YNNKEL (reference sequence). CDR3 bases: TGTGCCAGCAAGGGGGCCCAGACCTACGAGCAGTACTTC. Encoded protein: CASKGAQTYEQYF.

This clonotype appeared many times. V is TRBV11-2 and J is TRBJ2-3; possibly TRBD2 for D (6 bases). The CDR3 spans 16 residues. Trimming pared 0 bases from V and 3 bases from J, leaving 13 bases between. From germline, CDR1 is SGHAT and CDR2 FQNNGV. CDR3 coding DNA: TGTGCCAGCAGCTTAGATCTGATGCTAGCGACAGATACGCAGTATTTT. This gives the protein CASSLDLMLATDTQYF.

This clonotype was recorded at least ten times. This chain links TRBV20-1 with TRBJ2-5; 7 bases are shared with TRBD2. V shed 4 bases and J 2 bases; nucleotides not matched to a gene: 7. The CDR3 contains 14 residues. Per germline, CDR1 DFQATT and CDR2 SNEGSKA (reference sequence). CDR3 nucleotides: TGCAGTGCTACTAGCGGAAATTATCAAGAGACCCAGTACTTC. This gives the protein CSATSGNYQETQYF.

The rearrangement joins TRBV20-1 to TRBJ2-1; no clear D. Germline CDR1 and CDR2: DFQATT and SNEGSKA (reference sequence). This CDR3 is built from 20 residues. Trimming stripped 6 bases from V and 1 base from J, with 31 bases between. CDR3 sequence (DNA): TGCAGTGCCATCCCTGAACCCACCCAAGTAGTCAAGTGGTCCTACAATGAGCAGTTCTTC. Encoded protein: CSAIPEPTQVVKWSYNEQFF.

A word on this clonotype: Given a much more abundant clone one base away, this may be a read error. The CDR3 bases are TGTGCCAGCAGCTCGGCTTGGGCGGGAGGAGACAATGAGCAGTTCTTC. Translation gives CASSSAWAGGDNEQFF. V usage is TRBV11-2 and J usage is TRBJ2-1; TRBD2 agrees at 8 bases. The germline V gene has CDR1 SGHAT and CDR2 FQNNGV. With 4 bases clipped from V and 5 bases from J, the junction kept 10 bases outside the gene matches. The CDR3 covers 16 residues.